The 15 T cell receptor beta chains below were found in one sample sequenced in a study of blood T cell repertoires in COVID-19. Method: immunoSEQ multiplex PCR; TCRdb's copy keeps in-frame clones and lacks some. The table lists about 170,000 clones, 84% of them singletons, with over 2.5% in the top ten. The specimen was peripheral blood. The receptors here all came from a human donor with acute or convalescent COVID-19. The donor label of this sample is uncertain.

V is TRBV6-4 and J is TRBJ1-1; tentative D call: TRBD1 (6 bases). Germline V CDR1 and CDR2: MRHNA, SNTAGT. The CDR3 extends over 13 amino acids. V dropped 3 bases and J dropped 4 bases, with 9 bases sitting between them. The CDR3 coding sequence is TGTGCCAGCAGTGAAGGGGGAATCACTGAAGCTTTCTTT. Residues: CASSEGGITEAFF.

This chain uses TRBV6-6 with TRBJ2-7; tentative D call: TRBD2 (6 bases). The V gene's germline CDR1 is MNHNY and CDR2 SVGAGI (reference sequence). This CDR3 contains 15 residues. Trimming removed 2 bases at V and 2 bases at J, with 13 bases between. This chain's CDR3 is CASSYGSGPTYEQYF. Here the CDR3 DNA reads TGTGCCAGCAGTTACGGGAGCGGGCCCACCTACGAGCAGTACTTC.

J is TRBJ2-2 and V is TRBV27; 8 nucleotides align to TRBD2. The CDR3 spans 17 residues. Germline values: CDR1 MNHEY, CDR2 SMNVEV (reference sequence). V was pared by 7 bases and J by 2 bases, with 12 bases of the junction left unmatched. The CDR3 reads CASTERGLVINTGELFF. DNA for the CDR3: TGTGCCAGCACAGAGAGGGGACTAGTGATAAACACCGGGGAGCTGTTTTTT.

This chain uses TRBV27 with TRBJ2-3, with D perhaps matching TRBD1 (6 bases). The V end was cut by 5 bases, the J end by 0 bases, with 15 bases between. Germline CDR1 reads MNHEY; CDR2 reads SMNVEV (reference sequence). CDR3 size: 16 residues. The chain's CDR3 is CASSRSPGHSTDTQYF. DNA of the CDR3: TGTGCCAGCAGTAGATCCCCGGGACATAGCACAGATACGCAGTATTTT.

V usage is TRBV19 and J usage is TRBJ1-5; D might be TRBD1 (5 bases). V was shortened by 5 bases and J by 8 bases, with 13 bases between the two germline ends. Germline loops: CDR1 LNHDA, CDR2 SQIVND (reference sequence). This CDR3 is 13 amino acids long. The CDR3 reads CASSDSSHKPQHF. CDR3 bases: TGTGCCAGTAGTGACAGCTCCCATAAGCCCCAGCATTTT.

The rearrangement links TRBV7-8 to TRBJ2-1; D not certain. Germline V gene data show CDR1 as SGHVS and CDR2 as FQNEAQ. Trimming left V 5 bases short and J 0 bases short, with 14 bases between. There are 16 residues in the CDR3. The CDR3 spells CASSLSEDLSYNEQFF. The CDR3 DNA reads as TGTGCCAGCAGCCTTTCCGAGGATCTCTCCTACAATGAGCAGTTCTTC.

The V gene is TRBV28, the J gene TRBJ1-1, with 8 bases matching TRBD1. The V gene's germline CDR1 is MDHEN and CDR2 SYDVKM. Unmatched junction bases numbered 7, after V lost 6 bases and J lost 4 bases. The CDR3 is 14 residues long. The CDR3, as DNA: TGTGCCAGCAGAATCCCACAGGGGGGCACTGAAGCTTTCTTT. Translated, it gives CASRIPQGGTEAFF. Complete variable domain (other parts from reference TRBV28 and TRBJ1-1): DVKVTQSSRYLVKRTGEKVFLECVQDMDHENMFWYRQDPGLGLRLIYFSYDVKMKEKGDIPEGYSVSREKKERFSLILESASTNQTSMYLCASRIPQGGTEAFFGQGTRLTVV.

This chain links TRBV5-1 with TRBJ1-6; the match to TRBD1 covers 9 bases. J lost 7 bases, V lost 4 bases, and 9 bases had no gene match. Per germline, CDR1 SGHRS and CDR2 YFSETQ. The CDR3 totals 16 residues. CDR3 bases: TGCGCCAGCAGCCTCTCGGGACAGGGATTCAATTCACCCCTCCACTTT. As protein: CASSLSGQGFNSPLHF.

The rearrangement links TRBV5-4 to TRBJ1-3, with a tentative D call TRBD1 (5 bases). The CDR3 is 14 residues long. Per germline, CDR1 SGHNT and CDR2 YYREEE (reference sequence). V was trimmed by 1 base and J by 1 base, leaving 6 bases between them. CDR3 DNA: TGTGCCAGCAGCTTGCGGGGGTCTGGAAACACCATATATTTT. This sequence encodes CASSLRGSGNTIYF.

This clone was counted ten times or more. The gene calls are TRBV7-9 and TRBJ2-7, with TRBD1 matching over 10 bases. V shed 11 bases and J 5 bases; nucleotides not matched to a gene: 12. CDR1 and CDR2 (germline): SEHNR, FQNEAQ (reference sequence). This CDR3 has 14 residues. This CDR3 reads CALGLGQGIDEQYF. The CDR3 coding sequence is TGTGCCCTCGGCCTGGGACAGGGGATCGACGAGCAGTACTTC.

The chain is built from TRBV4-1 and TRBJ1-2; the match to TRBD1 covers 11 bases. The CDR3 runs to 14 residues. Germline lookup yields CDR1 MGHRA and CDR2 YSYEKL. The V and J ends lost 3 bases and 7 bases, in that order; junction bases with no gene match: 4. As DNA, the CDR3 is TGCGCCAGCAGCCAGGCGGGACAGGGGGGTGGCTACACCTTC. Translating it yields CASSQAGQGGGYTF.

This sequence joins TRBV20-1 and TRBJ2-2; D not certain. The CDR3 is 11 residues long. Trimming took off 5 bases at V and 3 bases at J, with 4 bases between the two ends. Germline V gene data show CDR1 as DFQATT and CDR2 as SNEGSKA (reference sequence). CDR3 nucleotides: TGCAGTGCTCGGTACACCGGGGAGCTGTTTTTT. This gives the protein CSARYTGELFF.

This rearrangement joins TRBV7-3 to TRBJ1-1; D is unresolved. The germline V gene encodes CDR1 SGHTA and CDR2 FQGTGA. This CDR3 spans 13 amino acids. Trimming removed 3 bases from V and 1 base from J, with 6 bases in between. In DNA form, the CDR3 reads TGTGCCAGCAGCTTGGAGGCGAACACTGAAGCTTTCTTT. As protein: CASSLEANTEAFF. The full variable domain, its missing parts supplied by reference TRBV7-3 and TRBJ1-1, is GAGVSQTPSNKVTEKGKYVELRCDPISGHTALYWYRQSLGQGPEFLIYFQGTGAADDSGLPNDRFFAVRPEGSVSTLKIQRTERGDSAVYLCASSLEANTEAFFGQGTRLTVV.

The chain is built from TRBV6-6 and TRBJ1-5; tentatively, D is TRBD1 (5 bases). With 5 bases removed from V and 0 bases from J, the gap between germline ends came to 20 bases. There are 18 residues in the CDR3. CDR1 MNHNY and CDR2 SVGAGI come from the germline V gene (reference sequence). This chain's CDR3 is CASSPTGGPTYSNQPQHF. CDR3 DNA: TGTGCCAGCAGTCCCACCGGGGGACCCACATATAGCAATCAGCCCCAGCATTTT.

This chain uses TRBV3-1 (or the pseudogene TRBV3-2) with TRBJ1-5; D may be TRBD1 (6 bases). Trimming removed 2 bases from V and 5 bases from J, with 16 bases in between. The CDR3 is made up of 16 amino acids. The germline V gene encodes CDR1 LGHDT and CDR2 YNNKEL (reference sequence). CDR3 sequence: CASSQSDRQTYQPQHF. The CDR3 DNA reads as TGTGCCAGCAGCCAATCGGACAGACAAACCTATCAGCCCCAGCATTTT.